This TCR beta chain was found in a study of shared clonotypes between healthy human individuals. The study's findings and limits: A limitation of the genetic and exposure-history diversity represented arose from few donors.

This clone has a handful of counts. Its matching antigen is unknown. Within the sample, other DNA sequences also encode this same CDR3. Generated by immunoSEQ multiplex PCR, the TCRdb table keeps only in-frame clones and is missing some. In the table there are about 1 million clones, about 74% of which are singletons. The CDR3 consists of 15 residues. V was pared by 1 base and J by 1 base, with 10 bases between. Germline V gene sequence: CDR1 SGHTA, CDR2 FQGNSA. Input material: memory CD4+ T cells sorted from blood. Subset of the sample: CD45RA-negative fraction. The receptor's source is a man aged 18 to 29 in good health. The chain combines TRBV7-2 with TRBJ1-1; D call uncertain. CDR3 sequence: CASSLGGRGNTEAFF. The CDR3 DNA reads as TGTGCCAGCAGCTTAGGTGGTAGAGGGAACACTGAAGCTTTCTTT.